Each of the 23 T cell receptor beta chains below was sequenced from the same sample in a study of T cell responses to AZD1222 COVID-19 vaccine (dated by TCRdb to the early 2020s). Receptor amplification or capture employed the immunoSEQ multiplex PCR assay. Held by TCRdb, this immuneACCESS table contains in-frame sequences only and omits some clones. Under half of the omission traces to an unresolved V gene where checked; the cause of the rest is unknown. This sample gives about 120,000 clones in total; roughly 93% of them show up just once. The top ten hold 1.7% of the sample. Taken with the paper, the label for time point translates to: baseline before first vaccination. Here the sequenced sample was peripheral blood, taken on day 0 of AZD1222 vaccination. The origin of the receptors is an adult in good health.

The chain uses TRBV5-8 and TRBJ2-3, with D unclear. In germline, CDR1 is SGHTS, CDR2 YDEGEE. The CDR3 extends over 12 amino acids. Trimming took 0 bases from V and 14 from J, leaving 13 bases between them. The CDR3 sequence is CASSLVFPNLYF. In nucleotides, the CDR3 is TGTGCCAGCAGCTTGGTGTTCCCCAACCTGTATTTT. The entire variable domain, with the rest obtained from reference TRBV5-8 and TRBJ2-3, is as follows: EAGVTQSPTHLIKTRGQQATLRCSPISGHTSVYWYQQALGLGLQFLLWYDEGEERNRGNFPPRFSGRQFPNYSSELNVNALELEDSALYLCASSLVFPNLYFGPGTRLTVL.

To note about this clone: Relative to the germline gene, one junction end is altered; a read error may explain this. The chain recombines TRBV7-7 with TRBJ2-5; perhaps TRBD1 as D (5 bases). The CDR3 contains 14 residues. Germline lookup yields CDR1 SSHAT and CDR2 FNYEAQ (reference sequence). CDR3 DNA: TGTGCTAGCAGCTCGGGCCGTAGGGGAGAGACCCAGTACTTC. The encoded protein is CASSSGRRGETQYF.

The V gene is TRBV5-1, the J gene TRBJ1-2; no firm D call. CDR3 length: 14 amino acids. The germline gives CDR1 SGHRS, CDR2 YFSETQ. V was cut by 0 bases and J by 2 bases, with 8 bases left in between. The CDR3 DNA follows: TGCGCCAGCAGCTTGGCTCGGTCAAACTATGGCTACACCTTC. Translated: CASSLARSNYGYTF.

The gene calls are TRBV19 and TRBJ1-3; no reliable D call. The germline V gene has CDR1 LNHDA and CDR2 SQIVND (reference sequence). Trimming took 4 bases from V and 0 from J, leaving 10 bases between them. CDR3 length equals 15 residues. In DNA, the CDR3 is TGTGCCAGTAGTAGTAGAAGCTACTCTGGAAACACCATATATTTT. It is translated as CASSSRSYSGNTIYF. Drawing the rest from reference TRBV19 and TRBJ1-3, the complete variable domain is DGGITQSPKYLFRKEGQNVTLSCEQNLNHDAMYWYRQDPGQGLRLIYYSQIVNDFQKGDIAEGYSVSREKKESFPLTVTSAQKNPTAFYLCASSSRSYSGNTIYFGEGSWLTVV.

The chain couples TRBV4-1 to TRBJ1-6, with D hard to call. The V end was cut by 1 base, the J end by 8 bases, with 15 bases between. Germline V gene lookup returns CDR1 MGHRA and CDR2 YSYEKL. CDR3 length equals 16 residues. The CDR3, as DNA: TGCGCCAGCAGCCAAGTATTGCGGCAGGCTTATTCACCCCTCCACTTT. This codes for CASSQVLRQAYSPLHF.

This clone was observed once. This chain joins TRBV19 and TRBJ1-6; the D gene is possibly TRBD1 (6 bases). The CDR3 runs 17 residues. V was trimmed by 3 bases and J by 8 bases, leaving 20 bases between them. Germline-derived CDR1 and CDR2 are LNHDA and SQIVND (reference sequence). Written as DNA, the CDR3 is TGTGCCAGTAGTATTAGCCCGGGGGCTTGGGTCTATTCACCCCTCCACTTT. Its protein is CASSISPGAWVYSPLHF.

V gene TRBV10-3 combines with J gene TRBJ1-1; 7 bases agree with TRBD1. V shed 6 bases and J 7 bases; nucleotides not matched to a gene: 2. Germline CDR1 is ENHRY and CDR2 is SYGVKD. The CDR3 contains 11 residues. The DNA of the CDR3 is TGTGCCATCAGGACAGGGCTTGAAGCTTTCTTT. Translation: CAIRTGLEAFF.

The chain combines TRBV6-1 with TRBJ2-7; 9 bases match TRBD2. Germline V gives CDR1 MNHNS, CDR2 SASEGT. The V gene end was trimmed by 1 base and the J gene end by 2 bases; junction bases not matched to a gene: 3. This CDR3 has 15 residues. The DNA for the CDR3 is TGTGCCAGCAGTGAAGTTGCTAGCGGGGCCTACGAGCAGTACTTC. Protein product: CASSEVASGAYEQYF.

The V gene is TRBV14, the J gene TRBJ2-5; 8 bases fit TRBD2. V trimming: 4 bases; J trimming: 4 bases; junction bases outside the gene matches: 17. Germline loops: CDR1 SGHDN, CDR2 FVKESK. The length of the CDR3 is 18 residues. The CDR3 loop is CASSPGERPSGGLETQYF. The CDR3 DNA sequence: TGTGCCAGCAGCCCCGGGGAAAGGCCCTCGGGAGGGTTAGAGACCCAGTACTTC.

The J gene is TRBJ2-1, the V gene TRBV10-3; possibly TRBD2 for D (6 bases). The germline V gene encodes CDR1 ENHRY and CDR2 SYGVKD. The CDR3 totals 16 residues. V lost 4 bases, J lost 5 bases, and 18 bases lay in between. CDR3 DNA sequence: TGTGCCATCAGTGCTTCGTCAGGTAGACTAGACAATGAGCAGTTCTTC. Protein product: CAISASSGRLDNEQFF.

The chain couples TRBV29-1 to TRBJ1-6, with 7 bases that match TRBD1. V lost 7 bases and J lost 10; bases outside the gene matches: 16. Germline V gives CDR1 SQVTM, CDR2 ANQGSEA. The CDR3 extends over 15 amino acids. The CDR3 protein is CSAPRQGRRQSPLHF. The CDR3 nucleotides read TGCAGCGCTCCCCGACAGGGAAGGAGGCAATCACCCCTCCACTTT. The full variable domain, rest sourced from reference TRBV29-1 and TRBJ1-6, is SAVISQKPSRDICQRGTSLTIQCQVDSQVTMMFWYRQQPGQSLTLIATANQGSEATYESGFVIDKFPISRPNLTFSTLTVSNMSPEDSSIYLCSAPRQGRRQSPLHFGNGTRLTVT.

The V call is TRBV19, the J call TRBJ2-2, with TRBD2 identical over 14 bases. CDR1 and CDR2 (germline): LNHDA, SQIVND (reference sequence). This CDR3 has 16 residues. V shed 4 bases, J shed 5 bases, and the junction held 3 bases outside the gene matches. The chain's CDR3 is CASSTRLAGGTGELFF. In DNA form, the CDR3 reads TGTGCCAGTAGTACCCGACTAGCGGGAGGGACCGGGGAGCTGTTTTTT. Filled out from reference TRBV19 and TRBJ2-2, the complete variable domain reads DGGITQSPKYLFRKEGQNVTLSCEQNLNHDAMYWYRQDPGQGLRLIYYSQIVNDFQKGDIAEGYSVSREKKESFPLTVTSAQKNPTAFYLCASSTRLAGGTGELFFGEGSRLTVL.

CDR3: CASSRLATEAFF. For the CDR3, the DNA is TGTGCCAGCAGTAGGTTGGCCACTGAAGCTTTCTTT. This chain uses TRBV28 with TRBJ1-1; D gene ambiguous. This CDR3 is built from 12 residues. V dropped 5 bases and J dropped 4 bases, with 8 bases sitting between them. Germline V gives CDR1 MDHEN, CDR2 SYDVKM.

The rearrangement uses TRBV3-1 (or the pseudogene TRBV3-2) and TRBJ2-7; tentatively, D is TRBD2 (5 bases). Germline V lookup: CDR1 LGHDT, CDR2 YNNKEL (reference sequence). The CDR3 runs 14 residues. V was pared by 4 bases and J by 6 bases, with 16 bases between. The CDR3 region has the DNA TGTGCCAGCAGCCCCAGACGGGCGGGCAGCGAGCAGTACTTC. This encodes CASSPRRAGSEQYF.

For the CDR3, the DNA is TGTGCCAGCAGTTTCTCAACGGGGGCTCCCTCTGGAAACACCATATATTTT. It is translated as CASSFSTGAPSGNTIYF. The chain employs TRBV27 and TRBJ1-3; D may be TRBD1 (6 bases). Trimming removed 3 bases at V and 0 bases at J, with 15 bases between. CDR3 length equals 17 residues. Germline V gene data show CDR1 as MNHEY and CDR2 as SMNVEV (reference sequence).

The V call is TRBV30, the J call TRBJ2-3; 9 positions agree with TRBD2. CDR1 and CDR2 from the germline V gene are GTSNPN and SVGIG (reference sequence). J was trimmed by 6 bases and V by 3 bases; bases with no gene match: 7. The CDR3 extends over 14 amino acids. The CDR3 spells CAWSVAGARDTQYF. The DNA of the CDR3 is TGTGCCTGGAGCGTAGCGGGGGCCAGGGATACGCAGTATTTT.

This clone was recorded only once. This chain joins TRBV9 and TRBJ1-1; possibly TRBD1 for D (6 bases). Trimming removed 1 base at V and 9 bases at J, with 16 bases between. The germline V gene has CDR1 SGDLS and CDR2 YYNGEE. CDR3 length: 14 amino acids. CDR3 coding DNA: TGTGCCAGCAGCGTACAGGCACAGGGAAGACAAGCTTTCTTT. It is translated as CASSVQAQGRQAFF.

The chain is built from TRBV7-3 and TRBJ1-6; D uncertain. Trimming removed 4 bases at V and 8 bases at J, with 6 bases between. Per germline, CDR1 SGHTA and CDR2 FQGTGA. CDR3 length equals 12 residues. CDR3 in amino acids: CASSSGDSPLHF. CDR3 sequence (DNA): TGTGCCAGCAGCTCCGGTGATTCACCCCTCCACTTT.

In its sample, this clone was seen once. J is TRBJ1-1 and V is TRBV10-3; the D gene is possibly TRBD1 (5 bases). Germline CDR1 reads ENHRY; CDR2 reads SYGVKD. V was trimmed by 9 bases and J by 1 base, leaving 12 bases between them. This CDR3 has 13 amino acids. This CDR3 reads CAMRDASNTEAFF. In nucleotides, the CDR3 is TGTGCCATGCGGGACGCCTCGAACACTGAAGCTTTCTTT.

The CDR3 is CASSLVRGGGQETQYF. For the CDR3, the DNA is TGTGCCAGCAGCTTAGTCAGGGGGGGAGGCCAAGAGACCCAGTACTTC. This chain links TRBV11-2 with TRBJ2-5; TRBD1 or TRBD2 may be the D gene (7 bases each). Between the trimmed V and J ends, which lost 1 base and 1 base, there was a span of 13 bases. Germline CDR1 is SGHAT and CDR2 is FQNNGV. The CDR3 is 16 amino acids.

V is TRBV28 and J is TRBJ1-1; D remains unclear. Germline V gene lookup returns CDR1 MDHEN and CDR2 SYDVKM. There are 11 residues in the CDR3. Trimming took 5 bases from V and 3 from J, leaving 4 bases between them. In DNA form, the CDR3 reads TGTGCCAGCAGTCTGGACACTGAAGCTTTCTTT. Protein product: CASSLDTEAFF.

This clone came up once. CDR3: CASGPWGVSTEAFF. The CDR3 region has the DNA TGTGCCTCCGGACCTTGGGGGGTGAGCACTGAAGCTTTCTTT. The V and J genes are TRBV6-5 and TRBJ1-1, with D possibly TRBD1 on 5 matching bases. Germline loops: CDR1 MNHEY, CDR2 SVGAGI. This CDR3 contains 14 residues. V lost 11 bases, J lost 4 bases, and 20 bases lay in between.

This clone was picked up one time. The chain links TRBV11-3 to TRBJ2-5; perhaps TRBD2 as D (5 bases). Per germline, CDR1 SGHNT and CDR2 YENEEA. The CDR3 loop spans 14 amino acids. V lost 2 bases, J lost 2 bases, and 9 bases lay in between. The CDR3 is CASSLRGGQETQYF. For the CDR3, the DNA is TGTGCCAGCAGCTTACGGGGTGGGCAAGAGACCCAGTACTTC. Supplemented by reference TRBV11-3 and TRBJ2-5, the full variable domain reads EAGVVQSPRYKIIEKKQPVAFWCNPISGHNTLYWYLQNLGQGPELLIRYENEEAVDDSQLPKDRFSAERLKGVDSTLKIQPAELGDSAVYLCASSLRGGQETQYFGPGTRLLVL.